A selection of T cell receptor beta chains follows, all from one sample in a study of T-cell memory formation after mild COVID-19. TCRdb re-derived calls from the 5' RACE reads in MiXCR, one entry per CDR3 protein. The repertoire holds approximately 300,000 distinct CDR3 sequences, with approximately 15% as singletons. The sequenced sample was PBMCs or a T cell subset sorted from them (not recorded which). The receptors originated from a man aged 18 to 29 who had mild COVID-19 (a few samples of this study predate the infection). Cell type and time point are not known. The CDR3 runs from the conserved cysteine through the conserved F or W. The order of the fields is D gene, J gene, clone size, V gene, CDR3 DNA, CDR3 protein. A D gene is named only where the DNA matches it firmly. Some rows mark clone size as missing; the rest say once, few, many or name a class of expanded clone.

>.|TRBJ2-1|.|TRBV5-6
TGTGCCAGCAGCAGGGGACGGGGAGCTGAATCCTACAATGAGCAGTTCTTC
CASSRGRGAESYNEQFF
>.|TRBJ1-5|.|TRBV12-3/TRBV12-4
TGTGCCAGCAGTTTCGCCGGACGGATCAATCAGCCCCAGCATTTT
CASSFAGRINQPQHF
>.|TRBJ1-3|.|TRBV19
TGTGCCAGTAGTGATCGGACCCGAAACACCATATATTTT
CASSDRTRNTIYF
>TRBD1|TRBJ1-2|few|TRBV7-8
TGTGCCAGCAGCTTAGATCCAGGGGGCGGAGATGGCTACACCTTC
CASSLDPGGGDGYTF
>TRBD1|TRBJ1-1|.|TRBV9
TGTGCCAGCAGCGCCGGGACAGCGGGATGGACTGAAGCTTTCTTT
CASSAGTAGWTEAFF
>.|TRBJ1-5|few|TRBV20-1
TGCAGTGCTAGGGTTAATCAGCCCCAGCATTTT
CSARVNQPQHF
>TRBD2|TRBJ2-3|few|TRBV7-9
TGTGCCAGCAGCCAGTGGCGGGGGGGCACAGATACGCAGTATTTT
CASSQWRGGTDTQYF
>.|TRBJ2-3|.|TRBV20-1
TGCAGTGCTAGAGAGGGCCCCTGGCCTCCAGATACGCAGTATTTT
CSAREGPWPPDTQYF
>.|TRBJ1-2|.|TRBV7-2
TGTGCCAGCAGCTCCCCCGGTAGGGGAGGAGGCTACACCTTC
CASSSPGRGGGYTF
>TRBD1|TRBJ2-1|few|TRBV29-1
TGCAGCGTTGTGGCAGGGGGCCCTGAGCAGTTCTTC
CSVVAGGPEQFF
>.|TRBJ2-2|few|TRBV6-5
TGTGCCAGCAGTTACTCTAGGTTGATTGCGAACACCGGGGAGCTGTTTTTT
CASSYSRLIANTGELFF
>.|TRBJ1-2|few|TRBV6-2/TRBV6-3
TGTGCCAGCAGTTACGGGGGGACGGGGGGATTGGATGGCTACACCTTC
CASSYGGTGGLDGYTF
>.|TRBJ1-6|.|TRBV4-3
TGCGCCAGCAGCCAGGAGGATAGCTCTAGCTCCTATAATTCACCCCTCCACTTT
CASSQEDSSSSYNSPLHF
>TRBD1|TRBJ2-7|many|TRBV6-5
TGTGCCAGCAGTTACCTCCCCGGGGCAGGGGGCCACGAGCAGTACTTC
CASSYLPGAGGHEQYF
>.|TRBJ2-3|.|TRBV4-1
TGCGCCAGCAGCCGGGGGGGCAGGGGGAGCACAGATACGCAGTATTTT
CASSRGGRGSTDTQYF
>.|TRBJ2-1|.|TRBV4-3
TGCGCCAGCAGCCAACTGCAGGGTACTGAGCAGTTCTTC
CASSQLQGTEQFF
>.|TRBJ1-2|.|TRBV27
TGTGCCAGCAGTCGGGCCGATAACTATGGCTACACCTTC
CASSRADNYGYTF
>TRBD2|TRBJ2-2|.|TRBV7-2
TGTGCCAGCAGCCCCTGGGGAGGGTCCGGGGAGCTGTTTTTT
CASSPWGGSGELFF
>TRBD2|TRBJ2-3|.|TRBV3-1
TGTGCCAGCAGCCCCTTAGCTCGGACTAGCGGGGGGGCGAGGACAGATACGCAGTATTTT
CASSPLARTSGGARTDTQYF
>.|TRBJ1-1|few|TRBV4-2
TGTGCCAGCAGCCCTGGGGCAGTTTTAACTGAAGCTTTCTTT
CASSPGAVLTEAFF
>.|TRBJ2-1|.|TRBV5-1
TGCGCCAGCAGGGAGGACCACTGGGAGCAGTTCTTC
CASREDHWEQFF
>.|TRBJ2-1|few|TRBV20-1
TGCAGTGCTCGAGGGAGGGGGGACTACAATGAGCAGTTCTTC
CSARGRGDYNEQFF
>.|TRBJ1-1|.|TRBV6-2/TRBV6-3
TGTGCCAGCAGTCAACAGAGCACTGAAGCTTTCTTT
CASSQQSTEAFF
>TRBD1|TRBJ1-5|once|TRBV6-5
TGTGCCAGCAGGCAGGGGGCATATCAGCCCCAGCATTTT
CASRQGAYQPQHF
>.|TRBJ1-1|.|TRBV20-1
TGCAGTGCTGCAGCGAACACTGAAGCTTTCTTT
CSAAANTEAFF